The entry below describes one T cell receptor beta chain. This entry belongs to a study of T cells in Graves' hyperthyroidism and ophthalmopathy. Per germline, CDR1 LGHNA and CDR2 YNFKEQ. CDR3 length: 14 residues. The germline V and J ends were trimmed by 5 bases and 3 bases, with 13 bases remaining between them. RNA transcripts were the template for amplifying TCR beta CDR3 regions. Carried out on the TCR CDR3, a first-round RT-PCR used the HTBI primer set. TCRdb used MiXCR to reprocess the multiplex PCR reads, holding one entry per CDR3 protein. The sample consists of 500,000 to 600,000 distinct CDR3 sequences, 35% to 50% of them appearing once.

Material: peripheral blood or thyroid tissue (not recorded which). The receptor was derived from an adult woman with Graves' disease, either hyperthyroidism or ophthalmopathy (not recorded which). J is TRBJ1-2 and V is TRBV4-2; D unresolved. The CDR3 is CASSKLERDYGYTF. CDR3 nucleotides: TGTGCCAGCAGCAAGTTGGAGCGGGACTATGGCTACACCTTC.